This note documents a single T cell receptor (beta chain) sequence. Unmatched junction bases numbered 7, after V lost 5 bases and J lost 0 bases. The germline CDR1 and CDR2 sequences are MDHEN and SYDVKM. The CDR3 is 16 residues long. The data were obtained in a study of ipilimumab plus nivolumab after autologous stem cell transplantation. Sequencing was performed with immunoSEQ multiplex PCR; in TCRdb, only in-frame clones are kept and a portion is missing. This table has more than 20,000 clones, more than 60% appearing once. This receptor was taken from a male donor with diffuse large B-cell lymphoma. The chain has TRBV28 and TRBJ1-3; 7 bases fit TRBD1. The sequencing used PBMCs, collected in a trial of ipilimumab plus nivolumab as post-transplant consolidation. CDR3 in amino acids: CASSTQGKGSGNTIYF. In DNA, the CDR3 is TGTGCCAGCAGTACACAGGGGAAGGGCTCTGGAAACACCATATATTTT. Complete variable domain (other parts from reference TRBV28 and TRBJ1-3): DVKVTQSSRYLVKRTGEKVFLECVQDMDHENMFWYRQDPGLGLRLIYFSYDVKMKEKGDIPEGYSVSREKKERFSLILESASTNQTSMYLCASSTQGKGSGNTIYFGEGSWLTVV.